The rows below give T cell receptor beta chains drawn from one sample of a study of regulatory T cells in long-lasting Graves disease. TCRdb re-analysed the multiplex PCR reads in MiXCR, keeping a single row per CDR3 protein. The table includes about 470,000 distinct CDR3 sequences, about a fifth detected once. This sample comprised peripheral blood mononuclear cells (PBMCs), obtained when the disease was refractory, from a patient treated with antithyroid drugs. Receptors originate from a female donor with Graves disease. Each CDR3 is given with its conserved first and last residue. The order of the fields is J gene, clone size, D gene, V gene, CDR3 protein, CDR3 DNA. The D gene is left open where the match is weak. Size is omitted from some rows. Given values are once, few, many or a class for expanded clones.

TRBJ2-7,.,TRBD2,TRBV7-2,CASSLVRTSGRAGYEQYF,TGTGCCAGCAGCTTAGTTCGGACTAGCGGGAGGGCGGGGTACGAGCAGTACTTC
TRBJ2-7,few,.,TRBV30,CAWSVSPRGSSYEQYF,TGTGCCTGGAGTGTATCCCCCAGGGGATCATCCTACGAGCAGTACTTC
TRBJ2-7,few,.,TRBV18,CASSPSGKGTFYEQYF,TGTGCCAGCTCACCCTCCGGTAAGGGAACTTTTTACGAGCAGTACTTC
TRBJ2-7,many,.,TRBV6-9,CASSYGQFYEQYF,TGTGCCAGCAGTTACGGACAGTTCTACGAGCAGTACTTC
TRBJ2-3,.,TRBD2,TRBV28,CASSSTSGSWDTQYF,TGTGCCAGCAGCTCGACTAGCGGGAGTTGGGATACGCAGTACTTT
TRBJ1-5,.,.,TRBV4-1,CASSPGTGLEPQHF,TGCGCCAGCAGCCCCGGGACGGGGTTGGAGCCCCAGCATTTT
TRBJ2-2,many,.,TRBV12-3/TRBV12-4,CASSFYAGRYTGELFF,TGTGCCAGCAGTTTTTATGCAGGGAGGTACACCGGGGAGCTGTTTTTT
TRBJ2-3,few,TRBD2,TRBV28,CASSSSYRLADTDTQYF,TGTGCCAGCAGTTCCTCCTATAGACTAGCAGATACAGATACGCAGTATTTT
TRBJ2-7,.,.,TRBV29-1,CSVAVADSTYEQYF,TGCAGCGTTGCAGTGGCGGACAGCACCTACGAGCAGTACTTC
TRBJ2-7,many,.,TRBV11-2,CASSLPSGALSSYEQYF,TGTGCCAGCAGCTTACCCTCCGGGGCGCTGAGCTCCTACGAGCAGTACTTC
TRBJ2-6,.,.,TRBV20-1,CSASGRSGANVLTF,TGCAGTGCGAGCGGGCGCTCTGGGGCCAACGTCCTGACTTTC
TRBJ2-1,.,.,TRBV4-1,CASSQVGVNEQFF,TGCGCCAGCAGCCAGGTGGGGGTGAATGAGCAGTTCTTC
TRBJ2-2,few,TRBD2,TRBV19,CASSTRTRLNTGELFF,TGTGCCAGTAGTACACGGACTAGACTAAACACCGGGGAGCTGTTTTTT
TRBJ2-1,few,.,TRBV11-2,CASRRIAGTEQFF,TGTGCCAGCAGACGGATCGCCGGCACTGAGCAGTTCTTC
TRBJ2-7,many,TRBD2,TRBV7-8,CASSLGLAGGRAYEQYF,TGTGCCAGCAGCTTGGGACTAGCGGGAGGGAGGGCCTACGAGCAGTACTTC
TRBJ2-2,.,TRBD2,TRBV6-5,CASSYPIAGSNTGELFF,TGTGCCAGCAGTTACCCGATAGCGGGCTCGAACACCGGGGAGCTGTTTTTT
TRBJ2-7,many,.,TRBV28,CASSLLGLEQYF,TGTGCCAGCAGTTTATTAGGGCTCGAGCAGTACTTC
TRBJ1-5,.,TRBD1,TRBV12-3/TRBV12-4,CASSWTGGIQPQHF,TGTGCCAGCAGTTGGACAGGGGGGATTCAGCCCCAGCATTTT
TRBJ1-1,few,.,TRBV28,CASITWVDSSTEAFF,TGTGCCAGCATTACCTGGGTCGACAGCAGCACCGAAGCTTTCTTT
TRBJ1-1,many,.,TRBV28,CASSSPAVNTEAFF,TGTGCCAGCAGTTCACCGGCGGTGAACACTGAAGCTTTCTTT
TRBJ2-5,many,.,TRBV6-1,CASSGTEGSGFQETQYF,TGTGCCAGCAGCGGGACCGAAGGATCTGGGTTCCAAGAGACCCAGTACTTC
TRBJ1-1,many,.,TRBV28,CASSLVGPLEAFF,TGTGCCAGCAGTTTAGTCGGGCCACTTGAAGCTTTCTTT
TRBJ1-1,many,.,TRBV6-2/TRBV6-3,CASSFGQNTEAFF,TGTGCCAGCAGTTTCGGCCAGAACACTGAAGCTTTCTTT
TRBJ1-1,.,.,TRBV7-9,CASSLGQGWTEAFF,TGTGCCAGCAGCTTAGGGCAGGGATGGACTGAAGCTTTCTTT
TRBJ2-5,few,.,TRBV5-5,CASSFYRENPQETQYF,TGTGCCAGCAGTTTTTATAGGGAGAACCCCCAGGAGACCCAGTACTTC
TRBJ2-2,many,TRBD2,TRBV7-3,CASRLAADTGELFF,TGTGCCAGCAGACTAGCGGCCGACACCGGGGAGCTGTTTTTT
TRBJ1-5,.,TRBD1,TRBV19,CASNPDRGLGGNQPQHF,TGTGCCAGTAACCCGGACAGGGGTTTAGGAGGCAATCAGCCCCAGCATTTT
TRBJ2-5,.,TRBD2,TRBV7-2,CASSRNWASGLQETQYF,TGTGCCAGCAGCCGCAACTGGGCTAGCGGACTCCAAGAGACCCAGTACTTC
TRBJ2-2,.,.,TRBV4-1,CASSRILSAGITGELFF,TGCGCCAGCAGCCGAATTCTCTCTGCAGGGATCACCGGGGAGCTGTTTTTT
TRBJ2-7,.,.,TRBV4-1,CASSPGPRSYEQYF,TGCGCCAGCAGTCCCGGACCTAGGTCCTACGAGCAGTACTTC
TRBJ2-7,few,.,TRBV27,CASGQGEFYEQYF,TGTGCCAGCGGCCAAGGCGAGTTCTACGAGCAGTACTTC
TRBJ2-2,.,.,TRBV11-2,CASSPNPPSVANTGELFF,TGCGCCAGCAGCCCCAATCCCCCTAGCGTCGCGAACACCGGGGAGCTGTTTTTT
TRBJ2-2,many,TRBD2,TRBV12-3/TRBV12-4,CASSLGIAGATTGELFF,TGTGCCAGCAGTTTAGGTATAGCGGGAGCCACCACCGGGGAGCTGTTTTTT
TRBJ2-7,few,TRBD2,TRBV5-1,CASSVGLSSGNYEQYF,TGCGCCAGCAGTGTGGGTCTCTCTAGCGGGAACTACGAGCAGTACTTC
TRBJ2-5,.,TRBD1,TRBV4-1,CASSLDGDRGFQETQYF,TGCGCCAGCAGCCTGGATGGAGACAGGGGGTTCCAAGAGACCCAGTACTTC
TRBJ1-1,.,TRBD1,TRBV5-1,CASSMWTGLTEAFF,TGCGCCAGCAGCATGTGGACAGGTCTGACTGAAGCTTTCTTT
TRBJ1-2,.,.,TRBV20-1,CSAATGANYGYTF,TGCAGTGCCGCCACGGGAGCGAACTATGGCTACACCTTC
TRBJ2-7,few,.,TRBV10-3,CAIQSSYEQYF,TGTGCCATCCAATCCTCCTACGAGCAGTACTTC
TRBJ2-7,few,.,TRBV7-9,CASSLEAGLHYEQYF,TGTGCCAGCAGCTTAGAGGCAGGCCTTCATTACGAGCAGTACTTC
TRBJ2-7,many,.,TRBV3-1,CASSRDPVIYEQYF,TGTGCCAGCAGCCGGGATCCAGTAATCTACGAGCAGTACTTC
TRBJ1-1,.,.,TRBV28,CASNRLRGLRDTEAFF,TGTGCCAGTAACAGGCTTCGGGGATTACGGGACACTGAAGCTTTCTTT
TRBJ2-5,many,.,TRBV20-1,CSASNGETQYF,TGCAGTGCTAGTAACGGGGAGACCCAGTACTTC
TRBJ2-2,.,TRBD2,TRBV29-1,CSATRLATGELFF,TGCAGCGCAACTAGACTAGCTACCGGGGAGCTGTTTTTT
TRBJ2-5,many,TRBD2,TRBV18,CASSPPDSGIETQYF,TGTGCCAGCTCACCCCCGGATAGCGGGATAGAGACCCAGTACTTC
TRBJ1-6,.,.,TRBV5-1,CASSWTRDNSPLHF,TGCGCCAGCAGCTGGACACGGGATAATTCACCCCTCCACTTT
TRBJ2-4,few,.,TRBV4-2,CASSQAGAKNIQYF,TGTGCCAGCAGCCAAGCGGGAGCCAAAAACATTCAGTACTTC
TRBJ2-2,.,.,TRBV29-1,CSVEGGAGELFF,TGCAGCGTTGAGGGTGGGGCCGGGGAGCTGTTTTTT
TRBJ2-5,.,.,TRBV7-9,CASSATRGGETQYF,TGTGCCAGCAGCGCCACTAGAGGTGGGGAGACCCAGTACTTC
TRBJ2-3,.,.,TRBV29-1,CSVEPIAETDTQYF,TGCAGCGTTGAGCCGATAGCGGAGACAGATACGCAGTATTTT
TRBJ2-3,.,TRBD2,TRBV12-3/TRBV12-4,CASRPPYPSGSWDTQYF,TGTGCCAGCAGACCCCCCTATCCTAGCGGGAGTTGGGATACGCAGTATTTT
TRBJ2-7,many,.,TRBV15,CATSYRRGGEQYF,TGTGCCACCAGCTATCGCAGGGGAGGGGAGCAGTACTTC
TRBJ1-1,many,.,TRBV28,CASRTREKTEAFF,TGTGCCAGCAGAACCCGGGAAAAGACTGAAGCTTTCTTT
TRBJ2-7,.,.,TRBV4-1,CASSPREVGTYEQYF,TGCGCCAGCAGCCCCAGAGAGGTCGGGACCTACGAGCAGTACTTC